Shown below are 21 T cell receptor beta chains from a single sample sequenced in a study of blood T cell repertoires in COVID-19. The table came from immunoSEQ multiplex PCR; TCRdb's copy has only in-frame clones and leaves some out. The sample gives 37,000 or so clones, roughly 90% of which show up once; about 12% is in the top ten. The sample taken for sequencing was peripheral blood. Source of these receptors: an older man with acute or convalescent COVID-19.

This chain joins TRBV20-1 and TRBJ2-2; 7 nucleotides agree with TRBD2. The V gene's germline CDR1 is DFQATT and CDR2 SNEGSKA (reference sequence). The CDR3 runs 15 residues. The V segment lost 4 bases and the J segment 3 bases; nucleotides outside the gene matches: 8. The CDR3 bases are TGCAGTGCTAATGAGGGAGGGCCCGACACCGGGGAGCTGTTTTTT. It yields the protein CSANEGGPDTGELFF.

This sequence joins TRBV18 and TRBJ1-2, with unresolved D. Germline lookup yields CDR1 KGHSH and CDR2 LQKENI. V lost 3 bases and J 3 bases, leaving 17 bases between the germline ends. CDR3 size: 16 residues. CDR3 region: CASSPVRGEEYYGYTF. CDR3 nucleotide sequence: TGTGCCAGCTCACCGGTCCGTGGTGAGGAGTACTATGGCTACACCTTC.

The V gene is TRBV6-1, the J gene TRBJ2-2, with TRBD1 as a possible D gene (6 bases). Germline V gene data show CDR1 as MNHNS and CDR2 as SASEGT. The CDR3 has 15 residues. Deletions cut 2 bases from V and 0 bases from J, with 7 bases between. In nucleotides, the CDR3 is TGTGCCAGCAGTGAAAGGACAGCGAACACCGGGGAGCTGTTTTTT. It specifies CASSERTANTGELFF.

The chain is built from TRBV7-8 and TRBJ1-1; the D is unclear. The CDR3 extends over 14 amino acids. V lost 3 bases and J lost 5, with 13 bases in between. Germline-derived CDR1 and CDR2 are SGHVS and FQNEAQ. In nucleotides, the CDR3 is TGTGCCAGCAGCTTTAAAGCGAGGAAGACTGAAGCTTTCTTT. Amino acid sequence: CASSFKARKTEAFF.

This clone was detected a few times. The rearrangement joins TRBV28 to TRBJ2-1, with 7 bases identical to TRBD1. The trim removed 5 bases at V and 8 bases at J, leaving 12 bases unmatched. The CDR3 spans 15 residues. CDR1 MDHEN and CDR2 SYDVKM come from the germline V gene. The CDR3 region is CASSIAKTGRDEQFF. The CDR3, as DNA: TGTGCCAGCAGTATCGCAAAGACAGGGCGGGATGAGCAGTTCTTC.

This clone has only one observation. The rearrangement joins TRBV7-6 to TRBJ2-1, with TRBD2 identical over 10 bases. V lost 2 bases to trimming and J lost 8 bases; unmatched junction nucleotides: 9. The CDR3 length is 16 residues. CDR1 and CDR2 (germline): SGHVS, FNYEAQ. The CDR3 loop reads CASSLLQREGPDEQFF. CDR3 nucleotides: TGTGCCAGCAGCTTACTCCAGCGGGAGGGCCCGGATGAGCAGTTCTTC.

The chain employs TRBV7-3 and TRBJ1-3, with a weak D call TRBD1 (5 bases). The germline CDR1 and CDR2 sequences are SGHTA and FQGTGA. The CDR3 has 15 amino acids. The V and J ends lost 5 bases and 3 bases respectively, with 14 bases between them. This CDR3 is CASSPHGGNGNTIYF. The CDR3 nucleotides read TGTGCCAGCAGCCCCCACGGGGGGAATGGAAACACCATATATTTT.

CDR3 amino acids: CASSRGGQGADLYEQYF. DNA of the CDR3: TGTGCCAGCAGTCGAGGCGGACAGGGGGCGGACCTCTACGAGCAGTACTTC. The V gene is TRBV6-6, the J gene TRBJ2-7; 11 nucleotides align to TRBD1. V shed 5 bases and J 3 bases; nucleotides not matched to a gene: 12. The CDR3 loop spans 17 amino acids. CDR1 and CDR2 (germline): MNHNY, SVGAGI (reference sequence).

The CDR3 DNA reads TGTGCTAGTGGTGCGGGTACAGGGGGCGGGGGTTCACCCCTCCACTTT. Translating it yields CASGAGTGGGGSPLHF. The V gene is TRBV12-5, the J gene TRBJ1-6, with 9 bases that match TRBD1. The CDR3 has 16 amino acids. Germline CDR1 and CDR2: LGHNT and FRNRAP. The V and J ends lost 5 bases and 9 bases, in that order; junction bases with no gene match: 11.

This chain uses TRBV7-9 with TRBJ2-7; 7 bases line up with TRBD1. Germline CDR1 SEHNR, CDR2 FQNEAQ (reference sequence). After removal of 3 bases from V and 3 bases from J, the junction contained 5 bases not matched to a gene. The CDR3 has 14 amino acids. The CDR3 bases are TGTGCCAGCAGCTTCACAGGGGTAAACTACGAGCAGTACTTC. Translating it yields CASSFTGVNYEQYF. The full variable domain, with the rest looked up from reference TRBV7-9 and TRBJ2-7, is DTGVSQNPRHKITKRGQNVTFRCDPISEHNRLYWYRQTLGQGPEFLTYFQNEAQLEKSRLLSDRFSAERPKGSFSTLEIQRTEQGDSAMYLCASSFTGVNYEQYFGPGTRLTVT.

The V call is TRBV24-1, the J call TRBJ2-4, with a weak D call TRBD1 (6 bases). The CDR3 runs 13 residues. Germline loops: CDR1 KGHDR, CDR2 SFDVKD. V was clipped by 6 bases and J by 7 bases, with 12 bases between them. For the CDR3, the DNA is TGTGCCACCAGTCCAGGGGATGAGAACATTCAGTACTTC. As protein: CATSPGDENIQYF.

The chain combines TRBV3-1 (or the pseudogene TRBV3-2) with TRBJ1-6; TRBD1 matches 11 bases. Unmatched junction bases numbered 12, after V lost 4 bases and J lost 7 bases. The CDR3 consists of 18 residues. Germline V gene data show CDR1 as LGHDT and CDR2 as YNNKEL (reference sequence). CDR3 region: CASSPSSGQGGQNSPLHF. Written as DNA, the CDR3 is TGTGCCAGCAGCCCGAGTTCGGGACAGGGGGGCCAGAATTCACCCCTCCACTTT.

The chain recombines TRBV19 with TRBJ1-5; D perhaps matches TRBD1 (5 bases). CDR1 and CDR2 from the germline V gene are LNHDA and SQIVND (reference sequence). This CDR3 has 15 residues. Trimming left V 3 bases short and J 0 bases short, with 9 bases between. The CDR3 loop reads CASSIGGYSNQPQHF. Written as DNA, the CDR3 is TGTGCCAGTAGTATCGGGGGGTATAGCAATCAGCCCCAGCATTTT.

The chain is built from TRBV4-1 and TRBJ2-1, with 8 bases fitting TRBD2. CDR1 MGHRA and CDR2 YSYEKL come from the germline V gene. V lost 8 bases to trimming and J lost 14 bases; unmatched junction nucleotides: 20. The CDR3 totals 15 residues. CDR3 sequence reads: CASPILTLSGSVKFF. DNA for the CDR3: TGCGCCAGCCCTATCTTAACCTTAAGCGGGAGCGTCAAGTTCTTC.

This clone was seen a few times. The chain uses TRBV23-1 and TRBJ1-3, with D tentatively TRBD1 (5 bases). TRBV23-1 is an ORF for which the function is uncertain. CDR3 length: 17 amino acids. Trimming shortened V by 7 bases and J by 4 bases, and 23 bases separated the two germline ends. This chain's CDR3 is CASNPPTQGQVGNTIYF. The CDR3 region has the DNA TGCGCCAGCAACCCCCCGACGCAGGGTCAGGTCGGAAACACCATATATTTT.

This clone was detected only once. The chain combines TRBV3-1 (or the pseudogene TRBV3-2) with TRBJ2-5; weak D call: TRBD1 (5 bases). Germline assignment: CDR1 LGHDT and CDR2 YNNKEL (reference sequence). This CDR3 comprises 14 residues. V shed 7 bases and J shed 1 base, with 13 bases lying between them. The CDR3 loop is CASTLDSIQETQYF. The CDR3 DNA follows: TGTGCCAGCACCCTTGACAGCATCCAAGAGACCCAGTACTTC.

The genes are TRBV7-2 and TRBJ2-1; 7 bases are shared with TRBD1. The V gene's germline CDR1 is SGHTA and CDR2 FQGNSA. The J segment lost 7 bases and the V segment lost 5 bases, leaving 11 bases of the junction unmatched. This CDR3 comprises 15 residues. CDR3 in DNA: TGTGCCAGCAGCCCTCGACAGGGTTACGAAAATGAGCAGTTCTTC. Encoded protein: CASSPRQGYENEQFF.

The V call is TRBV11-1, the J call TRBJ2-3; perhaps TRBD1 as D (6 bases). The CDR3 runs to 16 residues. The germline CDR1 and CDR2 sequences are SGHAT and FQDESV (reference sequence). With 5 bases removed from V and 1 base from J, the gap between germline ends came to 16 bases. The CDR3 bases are TGTGCCAGCAGCCCGCAGAATTCAGGGGGCACAGATACGCAGTATTTT. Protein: CASSPQNSGGTDTQYF. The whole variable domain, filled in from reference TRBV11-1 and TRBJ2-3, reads EAEVAQSPRYKITEKSQAVAFWCDPISGHATLYWYRQILGQGPELLVQFQDESVVDDSQLPKDRFSAERLKGVDSTLKIQPAELGDSAMYLCASSPQNSGGTDTQYFGPGTRLTVL.

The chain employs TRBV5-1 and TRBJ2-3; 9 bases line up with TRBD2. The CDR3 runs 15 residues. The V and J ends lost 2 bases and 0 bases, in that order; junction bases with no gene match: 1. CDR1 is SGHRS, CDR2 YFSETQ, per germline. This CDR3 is CASSFTSGSTDTQYF. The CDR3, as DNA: TGCGCCAGCAGCTTTACTAGCGGGAGCACAGATACGCAGTATTTT.

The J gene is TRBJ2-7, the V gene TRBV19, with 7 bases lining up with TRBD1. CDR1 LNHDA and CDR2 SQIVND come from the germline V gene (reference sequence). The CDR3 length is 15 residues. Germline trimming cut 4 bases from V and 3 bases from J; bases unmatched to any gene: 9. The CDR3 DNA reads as TGTGCCAGTAGTAGCCGGGACAGCGTTATCTACGAGCAGTACTTC. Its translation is CASSSRDSVIYEQYF.

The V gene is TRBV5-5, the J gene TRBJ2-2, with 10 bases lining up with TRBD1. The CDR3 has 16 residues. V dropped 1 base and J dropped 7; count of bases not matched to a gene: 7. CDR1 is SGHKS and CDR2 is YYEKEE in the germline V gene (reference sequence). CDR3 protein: CASSLYVGQGDGELFF. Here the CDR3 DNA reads TGTGCCAGCAGCTTGTATGTCGGACAGGGGGACGGGGAGCTGTTTTTT.